Sequencing of this T cell receptor (beta chain) was carried out in a study of T cell clones after liver transplantation. About this clone itself: The target antigen is unknown.

Study results and limitations: A larger donor-reactive than third-party decline suggested partial antigen-specific deletion.

Only in-frame clones appear in the TCRdb table, and some are missing; sequencing was by immunoSEQ multiplex PCR. The sample has more than 95,000 clones, around 80% seen once. Germline V gives CDR1 MNHNY, CDR2 SVGAGI (reference sequence). Trimming pared 5 bases from V and 6 bases from J, leaving 16 bases between. This CDR3 has 15 residues. This TCR derives from a human patient who received a liver transplant. Part of the T cells may come from the graft donor. This chain links TRBV6-6 with TRBJ2-2; tentatively, D is TRBD1 (5 bases). The sequencing used CD4+ T cells from blood, collected approximately 43 months after liver transplant. The chain's CDR3 is CASSPTQGNAGELFF. The CDR3 DNA follows: TGTGCCAGCAGTCCAACTCAGGGAAACGCCGGGGAGCTGTTTTTT.